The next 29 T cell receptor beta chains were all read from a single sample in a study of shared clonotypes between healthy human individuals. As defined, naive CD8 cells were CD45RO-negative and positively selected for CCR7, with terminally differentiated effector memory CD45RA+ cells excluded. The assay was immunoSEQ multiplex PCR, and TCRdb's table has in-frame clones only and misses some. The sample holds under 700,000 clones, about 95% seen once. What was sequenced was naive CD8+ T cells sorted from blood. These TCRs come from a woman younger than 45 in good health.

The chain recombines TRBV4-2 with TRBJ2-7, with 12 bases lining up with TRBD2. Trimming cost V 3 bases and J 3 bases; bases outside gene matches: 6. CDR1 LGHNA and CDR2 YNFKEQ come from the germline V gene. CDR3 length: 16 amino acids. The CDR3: CASSQMGLAGGYEQYF. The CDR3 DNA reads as TGTGCCAGCAGCCAGATGGGACTAGCGGGCGGCTACGAGCAGTACTTC.

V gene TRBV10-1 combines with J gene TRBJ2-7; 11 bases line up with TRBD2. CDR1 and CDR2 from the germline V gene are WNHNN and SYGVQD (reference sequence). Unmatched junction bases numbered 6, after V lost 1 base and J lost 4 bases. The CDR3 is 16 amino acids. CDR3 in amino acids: CASSEYRTSGLYEQYF. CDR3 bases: TGCGCCAGCAGTGAGTACAGGACTAGCGGGTTGTACGAGCAGTACTTC.

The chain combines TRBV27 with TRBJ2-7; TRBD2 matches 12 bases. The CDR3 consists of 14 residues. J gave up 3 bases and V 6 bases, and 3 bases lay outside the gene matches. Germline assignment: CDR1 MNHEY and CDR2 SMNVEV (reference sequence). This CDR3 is CASRTSGRYYEQYF. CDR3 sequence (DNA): TGTGCCAGCAGAACTAGCGGGAGGTACTACGAGCAGTACTTC.

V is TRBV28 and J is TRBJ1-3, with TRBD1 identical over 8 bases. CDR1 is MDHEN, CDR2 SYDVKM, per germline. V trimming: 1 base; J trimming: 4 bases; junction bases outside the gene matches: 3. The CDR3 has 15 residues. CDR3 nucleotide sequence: TGTGCCAGCAGTTTATCCCGGGACAGGGGAAACACCATATATTTT. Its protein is CASSLSRDRGNTIYF.

CDR3 sequence (DNA): TGTGCCAGCAGCTCCCGGGACTCATACAATGAGCAGTTCTTC. It encodes CASSSRDSYNEQFF. The rearrangement uses TRBV7-2 and TRBJ2-1; D is perhaps TRBD2 (6 bases). The CDR3 is 14 residues long. Trimming removed 4 bases from V and 4 bases from J, with 11 bases in between. Per germline, CDR1 SGHTA and CDR2 FQGNSA.

CDR3 nucleotide sequence: TGTGCCAGCCGGGGGATGGACAGTGGGACTAGCGGTGAGCAGTTCTTC. It translates to CASRGMDSGTSGEQFF. This chain connects TRBV28 to TRBJ2-1, with TRBD2 matching over 11 bases. This CDR3 has 16 residues. Unmatched junction bases numbered 15, after V lost 8 bases and J lost 9 bases. Germline lookup yields CDR1 MDHEN and CDR2 SYDVKM.

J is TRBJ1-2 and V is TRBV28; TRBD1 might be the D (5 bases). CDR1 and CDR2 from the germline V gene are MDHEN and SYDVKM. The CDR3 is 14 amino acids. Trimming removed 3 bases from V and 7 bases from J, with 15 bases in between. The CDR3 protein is CASSFSVTGGGYTF. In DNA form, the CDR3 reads TGTGCCAGCAGTTTCTCGGTTACGGGGGGTGGCTACACCTTC.

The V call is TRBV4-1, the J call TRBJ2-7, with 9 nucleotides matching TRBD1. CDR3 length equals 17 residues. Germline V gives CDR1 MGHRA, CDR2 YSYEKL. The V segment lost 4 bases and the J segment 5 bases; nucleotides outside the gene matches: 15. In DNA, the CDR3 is TGCGCCAGCAGCCCCTCGGGTCCCGGGACAGGGAACAACGAGCAGTACTTC. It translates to CASSPSGPGTGNNEQYF.

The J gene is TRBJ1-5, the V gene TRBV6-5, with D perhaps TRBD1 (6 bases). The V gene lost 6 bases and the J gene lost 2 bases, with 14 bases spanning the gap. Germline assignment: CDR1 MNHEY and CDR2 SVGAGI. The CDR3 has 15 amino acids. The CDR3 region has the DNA TGTGCCAGCAGCACAGGGACGGAAGGCAATCAGCCCCAGCATTTT. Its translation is CASSTGTEGNQPQHF.

The CDR3 DNA reads TGTGCCAGCAGCCTAGGTGGAAGGACAGGGGTTAATGGCTACACCTTC. The encoded protein is CASSLGGRTGVNGYTF. V gene TRBV7-9 combines with J gene TRBJ1-2; 9 nucleotides match TRBD1. Losses at the gene ends were 5 bases for V and 6 bases for J; bases not matched to a gene: 13. CDR3 size: 16 residues. Germline V gives CDR1 SEHNR, CDR2 FQNEAQ (reference sequence).

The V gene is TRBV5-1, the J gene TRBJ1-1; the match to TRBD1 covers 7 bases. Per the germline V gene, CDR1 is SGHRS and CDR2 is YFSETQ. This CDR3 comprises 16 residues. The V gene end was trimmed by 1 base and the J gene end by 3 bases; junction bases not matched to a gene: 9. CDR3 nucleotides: TGCGCCAGCAGCTTGCCGGGAACAGGGGAGGACACTGAAGCTTTCTTT. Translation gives CASSLPGTGEDTEAFF.

Here the CDR3 reads CASSQDRGRANYGYTF. CDR3 nucleotides: TGCGCCAGCAGCCAAGATCGGGGGAGAGCTAACTATGGCTACACCTTC. V is TRBV4-1 and J is TRBJ1-2, with D maybe TRBD1 (5 bases). V was shortened by 0 bases and J by 0 bases, with 11 bases between the two germline ends. Germline values: CDR1 MGHRA, CDR2 YSYEKL. The CDR3 consists of 16 residues.

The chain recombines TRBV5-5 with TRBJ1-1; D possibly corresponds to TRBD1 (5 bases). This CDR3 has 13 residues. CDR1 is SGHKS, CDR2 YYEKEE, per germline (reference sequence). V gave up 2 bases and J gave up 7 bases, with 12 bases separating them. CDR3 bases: TGTGCCAGCAGCTTAACCGGGACCGGTGAAGCTTTCTTT. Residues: CASSLTGTGEAFF.

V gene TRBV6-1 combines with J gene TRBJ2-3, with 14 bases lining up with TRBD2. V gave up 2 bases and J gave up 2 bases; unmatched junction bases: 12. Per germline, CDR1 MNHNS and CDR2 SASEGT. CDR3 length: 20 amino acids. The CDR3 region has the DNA TGTGCCAGCAGTGAATTGGGACTAGCGGGAGAGGTGGGCGTCACAGATACGCAGTATTTT. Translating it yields CASSELGLAGEVGVTDTQYF.

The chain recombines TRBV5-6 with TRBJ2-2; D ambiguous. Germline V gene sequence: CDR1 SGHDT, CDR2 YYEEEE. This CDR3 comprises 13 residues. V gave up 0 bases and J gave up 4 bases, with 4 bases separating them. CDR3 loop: CASSLGGTGELFF. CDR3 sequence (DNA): TGTGCCAGCAGCTTGGGGGGCACCGGGGAGCTGTTTTTT.

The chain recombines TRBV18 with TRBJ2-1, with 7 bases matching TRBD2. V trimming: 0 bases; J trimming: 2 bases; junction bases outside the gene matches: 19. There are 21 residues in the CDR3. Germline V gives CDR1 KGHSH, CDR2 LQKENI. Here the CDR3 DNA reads TGTGCCAGCTCACCACCGTGGGGCGGGGGTCTGAGCCGCGGAACCTACAATGAGCAGTTCTTC. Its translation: CASSPPWGGGLSRGTYNEQFF.

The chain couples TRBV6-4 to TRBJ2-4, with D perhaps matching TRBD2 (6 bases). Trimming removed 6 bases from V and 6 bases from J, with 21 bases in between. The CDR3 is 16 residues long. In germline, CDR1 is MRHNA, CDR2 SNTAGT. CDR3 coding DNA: TGTGCCAGCAGCACTCCCGGGGGAAATAGGGGAAACATTCAGTACTTC. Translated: CASSTPGGNRGNIQYF.

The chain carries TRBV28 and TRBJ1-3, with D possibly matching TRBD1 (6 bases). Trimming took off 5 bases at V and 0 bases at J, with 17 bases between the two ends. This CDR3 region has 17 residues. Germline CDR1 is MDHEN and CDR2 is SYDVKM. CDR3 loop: CASSKNRDTHSGNTIYF. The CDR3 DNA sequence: TGTGCCAGCAGTAAAAACCGGGACACACACTCTGGAAACACCATATATTTT.

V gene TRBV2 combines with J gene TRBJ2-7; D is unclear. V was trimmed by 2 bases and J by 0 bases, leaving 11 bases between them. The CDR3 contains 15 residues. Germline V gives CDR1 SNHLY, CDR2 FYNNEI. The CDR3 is CASSEWVDSSYEQYF. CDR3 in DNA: TGTGCCAGCAGTGAATGGGTCGATTCCTCCTACGAGCAGTACTTC. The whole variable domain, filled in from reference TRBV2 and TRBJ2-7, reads EPEVTQTPSHQVTQMGQEVILRCVPISNHLYFYWYRQILGQKVEFLVSFYNNEISEKSEIFDDQFSVERPDGSNFTLKIRSTKLEDSAMYFCASSEWVDSSYEQYFGPGTRLTVT.

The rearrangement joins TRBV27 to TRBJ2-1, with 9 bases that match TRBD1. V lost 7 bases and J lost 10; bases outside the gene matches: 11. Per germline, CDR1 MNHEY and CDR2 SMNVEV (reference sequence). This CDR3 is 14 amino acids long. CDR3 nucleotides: TGTGCCAGCATAAAGGGACAGGGATTTGAGGAGCAGTTCTTC. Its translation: CASIKGQGFEEQFF.

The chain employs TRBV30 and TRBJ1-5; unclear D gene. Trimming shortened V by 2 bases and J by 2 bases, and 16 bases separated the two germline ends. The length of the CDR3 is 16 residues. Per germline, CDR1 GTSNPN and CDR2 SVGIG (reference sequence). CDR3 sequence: CAWSPRGGVGNQPQHF. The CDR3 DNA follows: TGTGCCTGGAGTCCCCGTGGAGGCGTAGGCAATCAGCCCCAGCATTTT.

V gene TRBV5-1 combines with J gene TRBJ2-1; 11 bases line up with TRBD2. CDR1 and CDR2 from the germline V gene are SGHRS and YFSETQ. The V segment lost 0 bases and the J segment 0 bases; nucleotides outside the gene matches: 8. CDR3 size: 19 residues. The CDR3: CASSLGGTSGKISYNEQFF. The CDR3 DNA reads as TGCGCCAGCAGCTTGGGTGGGACTAGCGGTAAGATCTCCTACAATGAGCAGTTCTTC.

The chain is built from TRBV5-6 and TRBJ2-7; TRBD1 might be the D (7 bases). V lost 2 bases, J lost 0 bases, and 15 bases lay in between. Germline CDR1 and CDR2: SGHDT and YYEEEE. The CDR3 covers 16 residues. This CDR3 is CASSFLRQGGSYEQYF. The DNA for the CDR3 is TGTGCCAGCAGCTTCCTGAGACAGGGAGGCTCCTACGAGCAGTACTTC.

CDR3 sequence (DNA): TGTGCCAGCAGTGAAGCGCTCTGGGGCAATCAGCCCCAGCATTTT. This encodes CASSEALWGNQPQHF. V is TRBV2 and J is TRBJ1-5; D remains unclear. Deletions cut 0 bases from V and 2 bases from J, with 8 bases between. The CDR3 covers 15 residues. Germline-derived CDR1 and CDR2 are SNHLY and FYNNEI.

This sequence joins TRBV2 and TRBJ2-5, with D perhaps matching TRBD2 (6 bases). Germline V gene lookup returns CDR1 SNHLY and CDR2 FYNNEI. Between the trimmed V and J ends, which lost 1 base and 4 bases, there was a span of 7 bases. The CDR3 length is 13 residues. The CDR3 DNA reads TGTGCCAGCAGTGAAGGGGGAGGAGAGACCCAGTACTTC. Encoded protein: CASSEGGGETQYF.

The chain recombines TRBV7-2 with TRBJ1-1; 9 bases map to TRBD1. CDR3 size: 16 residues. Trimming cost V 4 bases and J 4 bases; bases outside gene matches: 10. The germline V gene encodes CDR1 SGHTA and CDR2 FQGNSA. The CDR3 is CASSSRLQGAGTEAFF. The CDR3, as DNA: TGTGCCAGCAGCTCCCGACTACAGGGGGCTGGCACTGAAGCTTTCTTT.

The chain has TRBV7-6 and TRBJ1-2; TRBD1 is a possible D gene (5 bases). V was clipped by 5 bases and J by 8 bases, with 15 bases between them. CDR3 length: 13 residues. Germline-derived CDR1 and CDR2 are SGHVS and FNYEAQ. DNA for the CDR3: TGTGCCAGCAGCCAAGGGGCCTTGAGAGGCTACACCTTC. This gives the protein CASSQGALRGYTF. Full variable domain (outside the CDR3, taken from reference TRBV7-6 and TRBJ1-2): GAGVSQSPRYKVTKRGQDVALRCDPISGHVSLYWYRQALGQGPEFLTYFNYEAQQDKSGLPNDRFSAERPEGSISTLTIQRTEQRDSAMYRCASSQGALRGYTFGSGTRLTVV.

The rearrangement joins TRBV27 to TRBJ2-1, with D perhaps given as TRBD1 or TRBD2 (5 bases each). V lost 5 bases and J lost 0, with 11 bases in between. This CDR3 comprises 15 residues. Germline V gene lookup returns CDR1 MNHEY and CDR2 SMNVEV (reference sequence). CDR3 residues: CASSPDSGSYNEQFF. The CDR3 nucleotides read TGTGCCAGCAGTCCCGACAGCGGCTCCTACAATGAGCAGTTCTTC.

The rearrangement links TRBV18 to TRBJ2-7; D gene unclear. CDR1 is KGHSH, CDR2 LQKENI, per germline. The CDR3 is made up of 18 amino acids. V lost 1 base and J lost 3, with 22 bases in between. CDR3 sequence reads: CASSPQINGDGSVYEQYF. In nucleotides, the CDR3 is TGTGCCAGCTCACCACAAATTAACGGCGACGGATCCGTCTACGAGCAGTACTTC. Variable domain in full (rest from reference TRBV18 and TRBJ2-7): NAGVMQNPRHLVRRRGQEARLRCSPMKGHSHVYWYRQLPEEGLKFMVYLQKENIIDESGMPKERFSAEFPKEGPSILRIQQVVRGDSAAYFCASSPQINGDGSVYEQYFGPGTRLTVT.